A selection of T cell receptor beta chains follows, all from one sample in a study of T-cell reconstitution after alpha-beta-depleted transplantation in children. MiXCR, applied by TCRdb to the PCR reads, yields one record per CDR3 protein. In the table there are approximately 230,000 distinct CDR3 sequences, about 24% of which are singletons. The material sequenced was PBMCs, mostly from graft donor cells, taken 360 days after TCRalphabeta/CD19-depleted stem cell transplant. The receptors stem from a female patient between 2 and 15 years old who had a stem cell transplant for congenital amegakaryocytic thrombocytopenia, so the T cells may come from the graft donor. Both conserved end residues are part of each CDR3. The order of the fields is J gene, D gene, V gene, CDR3 length, CDR3 protein. A D gene is named only where the DNA matches it firmly.

TRBJ1-5 . TRBV20-1 13 CSAKGDGNQPQHF
TRBJ1-6 TRBD1 TRBV5-5 14 CASSDKTGVSPLHF
TRBJ2-7 . TRBV20-1 12 CSAEHPPYEQYF
TRBJ2-5 TRBD1 TRBV5-1 15 CASSVSGTGVETQYF
TRBJ2-5 TRBD1 TRBV7-9 15 CASSLGTGLRKTQYF
TRBJ1-2 . TRBV12-3/TRBV12-4 16 CASSYRIKGHGYGYTF
TRBJ1-1 . TRBV3-1 11 CASSQATEAFF
TRBJ2-5 . TRBV3-1 15 CASSRFGTARETQYF
TRBJ2-3 TRBD2 TRBV20-1 17 CSARTSGSVGYTDTQYF
TRBJ2-7 . TRBV4-1 14 CASSQDVGAFEQYF
TRBJ2-5 . TRBV7-2 14 CASSTTWTEETQYF
TRBJ2-1 . TRBV7-9 13 CASSHGGPNEQFF
TRBJ1-1 . TRBV5-4 17 CASSLYGSGGVNTEAFF
TRBJ1-6 TRBD1 TRBV10-3 15 CAIRGDRGLKAPLHF
TRBJ2-5 . TRBV19 13 CASSTLAWETQYF
TRBJ2-7 TRBD2 TRBV12-5 16 CASGLVRTSGSYEQYF
TRBJ2-7 TRBD2 TRBV20-1 14 CSVRLAGTSYEQYF
TRBJ1-5 . TRBV28 17 CASSPLRVIWSNQPQHF
TRBJ2-2 TRBD1 TRBV20-1 14 CSGEDRGRTGELFF
TRBJ2-5 . TRBV29-1 12 CSVDSRRRTQYF
TRBJ1-2 . TRBV10-3 11 CAINETGGYTF
TRBJ2-4 . TRBV6-1 14 CASKSVRGDNIQYF
TRBJ1-4 TRBD1 TRBV20-1 13 CSARLRGNEKLFF
TRBJ2-1 . TRBV7-8 16 CASSSRTRTGYNEQFF
TRBJ2-7 . TRBV27 13 CASRAGRDYEQYF
TRBJ2-5 TRBD1 TRBV15 14 CATSSDRGQETQYF
TRBJ2-5 . TRBV5-1 15 CASSGPWDRQETQYF
TRBJ2-3 . TRBV24-1 12 CATNRGDGTQYF
TRBJ1-1 . TRBV5-8 12 CASSSVQLEAFF
TRBJ2-3 TRBD2 TRBV29-1 16 CSVDRGLAGVTDTQYF
TRBJ1-5 . TRBV28 16 CASKQPPQHGNQPQHF
TRBJ1-3 . TRBV20-1 16 CSARVMPTEPGNTIYF
TRBJ1-1 . TRBV2 12 CASSIWDTEAFF
TRBJ2-2 . TRBV12-3/TRBV12-4 14 CASTGDLGTGELFF
TRBJ1-6 . TRBV3-1 14 CASSTTGHNSPLHF